What follows describes a single T cell receptor beta chain. These data come from a study of cytomegalovirus exposure and HLA in healthy donors. PCR was performed using 60 Vbeta and 13 Jbeta primers. Per the authors' pipeline: Unique TCR beta chains totaled roughly 81 million in a later count, with around 10 million of them shared. Some clones are missing from TCRdb's copy, which holds only in-frame ones; the method was immunoSEQ multiplex PCR. V and J calls and clone size are copied from that table; D and trimming were computed from the DNA. The sample includes approximately 120,000 clones, roughly four fifths of them seen just once. V shed 2 bases and J shed 3 bases, with 13 bases lying between them. The V gene's germline CDR1 is SEHNR and CDR2 FQNEAQ (reference sequence). The CDR3 runs 15 residues.

This chain links TRBV7-9 with TRBJ1-2; D is undetermined. Sequenced material: PBMCs. This receptor was taken from a woman between 40 and 50 years old in good health and CMV-seronegative. CDR3 sequence (DNA): TGTGCCAGCAGCTTACCCCACGAGACTGACTATGGCTACACCTTC. As protein: CASSLPHETDYGYTF.